The rows below give T cell receptor beta chains drawn from one sample of a study of T-cell memory formation after mild COVID-19. TCRdb fed the 5' RACE reads into MiXCR, producing one record per CDR3 protein. The sample yields about 180,000 distinct CDR3 sequences, roughly 17% seen once. Sequences were obtained from PBMCs or a T cell subset sorted from them (not recorded which). These receptors originate from an adult woman who had mild COVID-19 (a few samples of this study predate the infection). Cell type and time point are not known. Each CDR3 is given with its conserved first and last residue.

J,V,CDR3
TRBJ2-1,TRBV7-8,CASSSRQGTYNEQFF
TRBJ2-5,TRBV7-8,CASSRRAGETQYF
TRBJ2-1,TRBV5-4,CASSRSGGSSYNEQFF
TRBJ2-2,TRBV7-2,CASSLGQGAAGELFF
TRBJ2-2,TRBV3-1,CASSQDYVTGELFF
TRBJ1-1,TRBV20-1,CSASGGNTEAFF
TRBJ1-2,TRBV3-1,CASSQDSGPYGYTF
TRBJ2-3,TRBV3-1,CASSRQGPNTDTQYF
TRBJ2-2,TRBV7-9,CASGGVKGNTGELFF
TRBJ2-7,TRBV6-5,CASSSGQGRREQYF
TRBJ2-5,TRBV7-2,CASSLRFGLAVQETQYF
TRBJ2-2,TRBV7-9,CASSLEATGELFF
TRBJ2-7,TRBV4-1,CASSPLTGSYEQYF
TRBJ2-7,TRBV20-1,CSATSVGVRYEQYF
TRBJ1-1,TRBV7-2,CASSLRQGIRWGTEAFF
TRBJ2-4,TRBV11-2,CASSPPFAGDIQYF
TRBJ2-3,TRBV11-2,CASSRAGVRGDTQYF
TRBJ2-7,TRBV12-3/TRBV12-4,CASSDGLAGGSEQYF
TRBJ1-1,TRBV12-3/TRBV12-4,CASSPTWQGRGYTEAFF
TRBJ2-6,TRBV6-5,CASRRDFSGANVLTF
TRBJ2-5,TRBV7-7,CASSLAGELETQYF
TRBJ2-3,TRBV3-1,CASSRSGGTDTQYF
TRBJ1-1,TRBV5-1,CASSFRGENTEAFF
TRBJ2-2,TRBV7-8,CASRGTGELFF
TRBJ1-1,TRBV7-6,CASSPRTGYTEAFF
TRBJ1-2,TRBV9,CASSVARGYGYTF
TRBJ2-2,TRBV7-9,CASRVGDRNTGELFF
TRBJ2-3,TRBV4-1,CASGRGADTDTQYF
TRBJ2-5,TRBV18,CASSPNPQETQYF
TRBJ1-2,TRBV18,CASSPREEGYTF
TRBJ2-7,TRBV5-1,CASSSSSGLYEQYF
TRBJ1-5,TRBV20-1,CSARPGHNQPQHF
TRBJ2-3,TRBV7-7,CASSFVPTDTQYF
TRBJ2-3,TRBV30,CAWRAFGYLGTDTQYF
TRBJ2-3,TRBV20-1,CSARERAGDTQYF
TRBJ2-3,TRBV29-1,CSVVRTGRSGTDTQYF
TRBJ2-3,TRBV4-3,CASSHYLRLAGSTDTQYF
TRBJ1-5,TRBV20-1,CSARRGLNQPQHF
TRBJ2-1,TRBV7-3,CASSSLHRVDEQFF
TRBJ2-2,TRBV20-1,CPERHAGELFF
TRBJ2-7,TRBV3-1,CASSPAGGDEYF
TRBJ1-2,TRBV20-1,CSATPVGEGYGYTF